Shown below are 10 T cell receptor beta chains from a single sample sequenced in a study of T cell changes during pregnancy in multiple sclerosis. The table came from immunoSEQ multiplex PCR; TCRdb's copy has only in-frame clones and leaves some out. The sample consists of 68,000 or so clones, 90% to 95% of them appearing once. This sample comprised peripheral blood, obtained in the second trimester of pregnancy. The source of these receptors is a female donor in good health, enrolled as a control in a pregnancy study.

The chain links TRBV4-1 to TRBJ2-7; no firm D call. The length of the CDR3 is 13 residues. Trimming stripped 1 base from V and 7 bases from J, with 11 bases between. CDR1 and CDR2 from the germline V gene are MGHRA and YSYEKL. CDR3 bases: TGCGCCAGCAGCCAAGCCCCACCTGAGGAGCAGTACTTC. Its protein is CASSQAPPEEQYF.

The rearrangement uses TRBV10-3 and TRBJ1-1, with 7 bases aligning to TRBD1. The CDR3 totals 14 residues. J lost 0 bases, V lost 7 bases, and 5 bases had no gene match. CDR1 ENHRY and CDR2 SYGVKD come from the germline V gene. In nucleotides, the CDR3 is TGTGCCATCAATACGGGACAGCTGAACACTGAAGCTTTCTTT. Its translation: CAINTGQLNTEAFF.

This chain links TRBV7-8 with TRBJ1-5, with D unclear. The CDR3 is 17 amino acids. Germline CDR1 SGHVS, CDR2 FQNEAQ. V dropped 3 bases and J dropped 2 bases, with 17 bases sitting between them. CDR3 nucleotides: TGTGCCAGCAGCTTGAAGGTCAGGAACCTGGGCAATCAGCCCCAGCATTTT. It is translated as CASSLKVRNLGNQPQHF. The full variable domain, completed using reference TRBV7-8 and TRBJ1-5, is GAGVSQSPRYKVAKRGQDVALRCDPISGHVSLFWYQQALGQGPEFLTYFQNEAQLDKSGLPSDRFFAERPEGSVSTLKIQRTQQEDSAVYLCASSLKVRNLGNQPQHFGDGTRLSIL.

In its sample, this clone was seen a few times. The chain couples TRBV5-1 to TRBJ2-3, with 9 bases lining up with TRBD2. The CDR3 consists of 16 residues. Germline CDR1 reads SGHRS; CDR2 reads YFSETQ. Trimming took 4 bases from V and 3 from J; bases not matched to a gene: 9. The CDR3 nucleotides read TGCGCCAGCAGCCCCCTTAGCGGGAGCCCGACAGATACGCAGTATTTT. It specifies CASSPLSGSPTDTQYF.

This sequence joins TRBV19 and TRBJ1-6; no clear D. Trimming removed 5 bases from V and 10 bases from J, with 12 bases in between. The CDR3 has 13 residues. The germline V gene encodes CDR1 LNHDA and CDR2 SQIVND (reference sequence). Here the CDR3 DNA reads TGTGCCAGTAGTCTCCACACTAGCTCACCCCTCCACTTT. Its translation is CASSLHTSSPLHF.

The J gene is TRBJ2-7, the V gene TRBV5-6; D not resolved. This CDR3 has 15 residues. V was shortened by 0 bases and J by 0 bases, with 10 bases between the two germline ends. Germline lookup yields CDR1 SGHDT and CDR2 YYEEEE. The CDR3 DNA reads TGTGCCAGCAGCTTGGGACCGACGGGCTCCTACGAGCAGTACTTC. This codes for CASSLGPTGSYEQYF.

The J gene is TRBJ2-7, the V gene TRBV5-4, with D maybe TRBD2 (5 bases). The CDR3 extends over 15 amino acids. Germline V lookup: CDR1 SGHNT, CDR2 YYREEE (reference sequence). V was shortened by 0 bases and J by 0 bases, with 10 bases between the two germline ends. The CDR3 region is CASSLGGSSSYEQYF. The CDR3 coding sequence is TGTGCCAGCAGCTTGGGAGGGTCAAGCTCCTACGAGCAGTACTTC. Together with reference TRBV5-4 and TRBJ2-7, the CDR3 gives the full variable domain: ETGVTQSPTHLIKTRGQQVTLRCSSQSGHNTVSWYQQALGQGPQFIFQYYREEENGRGNFPPRFSGLQFPNYSSELNVNALELDDSALYLCASSLGGSSSYEQYFGPGTRLTVT.

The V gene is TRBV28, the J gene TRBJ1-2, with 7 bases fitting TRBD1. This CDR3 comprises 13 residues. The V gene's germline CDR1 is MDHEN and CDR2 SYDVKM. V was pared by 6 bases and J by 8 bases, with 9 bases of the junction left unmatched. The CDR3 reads CASSLGTAQGYTF. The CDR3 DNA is TGTGCCAGCAGCCTCGGGACAGCGCAGGGCTACACCTTC.

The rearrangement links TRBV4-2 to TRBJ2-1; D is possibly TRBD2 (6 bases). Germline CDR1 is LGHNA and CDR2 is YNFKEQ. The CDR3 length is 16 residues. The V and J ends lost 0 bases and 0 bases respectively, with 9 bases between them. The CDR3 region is CASSQDRDFSYNEQFF. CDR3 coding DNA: TGTGCCAGCAGCCAAGATCGGGACTTCTCCTACAATGAGCAGTTCTTC.

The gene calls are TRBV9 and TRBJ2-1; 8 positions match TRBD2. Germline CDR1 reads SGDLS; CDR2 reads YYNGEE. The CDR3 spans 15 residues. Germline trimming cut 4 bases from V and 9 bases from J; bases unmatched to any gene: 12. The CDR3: CASSPRGGTWGEQFF. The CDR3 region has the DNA TGTGCCAGCAGCCCCCGGGGGGGCACTTGGGGTGAGCAGTTCTTC.